This note documents a single T cell receptor (beta chain) sequence. Additional DNA sequences in this sample encode the identical CDR3. Study processing details: Nucleated cell counts were estimated from reference gene primer amplification. Clones were sequenced by immunoSEQ multiplex PCR, and TCRdb holds only the in-frame ones, with some missing. V and J calls and clone size are those listed in that table; D and trimming were worked out from the DNA. This table has 150,000 to 180,000 clones, roughly 84% appearing once. This entry belongs to a study of blood T cell repertoires in COVID-19. The wider study: Collection of acute and convalescent COVID-19 samples took place in the United States, Italy and Spain. T cells, B-cell-depleted T cells, or PBMCs provided the cDNA or gDNA that served as material.

Germline values: CDR1 SGHRS, CDR2 YFSETQ. After removal of 0 bases from V and 4 bases from J, the junction contained 2 bases not matched to a gene. The CDR3 sequence is 14 residues long. Sequencing was performed on peripheral blood. The TCR sequence derives from a woman aged 55-69 years with COVID-19, enrolled during active disease. The V gene is TRBV5-1, the J gene TRBJ1-2, with TRBD1 identical over 8 bases. The CDR3 region is CASSLADRGYGYTF. CDR3 bases: TGCGCCAGCAGCTTGGCCGACAGGGGCTATGGCTACACCTTC.